These 31 T cell receptor beta chains came from one sample sequenced in a study of CXCR3-negative and CXCR3-positive naive CD8 T cells. The study, taken as a whole, reports: TRB CDR3s were more hydrophobic in CXCR3-positive than in CXCR3-negative naive cells.

The study made its TRB cDNA libraries by 5' RACE, adding UMI labels. TCRdb reprocessed the 5' RACE reads and reports one entry per CDR3 protein, with no DNA. This table lists approximately 90,000 distinct CDR3 sequences. Their antigens are not known. Sequencing was done on a sample of naive CXCR3+ CD8+ T cells from blood. Indicated subset: CD45RO-CCR7+CD27+CD95- naive CD8+ T cells expressing CXCR3 (TNR3+). Receptor source: a human donor in good health. Some clones in this sample may be carry-over from other donors' samples.

The CDR3 region is CASSLAGAAYNEQFF. The gene calls are TRBV9 and TRBJ2-1; TCRdb returns TRBD1, unconfirmable since there is no DNA. Germline V gene data show CDR1 as SGDLS and CDR2 as YYNGEE. The CDR3 is made up of 15 amino acids.

This sequence joins TRBV29-1 and TRBJ2-1; without DNA, the TCRdb call of TRBD1 cannot be checked. The CDR3 is 14 residues long. Germline CDR1 is SQVTM and CDR2 is ANQGSEA. The CDR3 here is CSVVPGWGPNEQFF.

V gene TRBV10-3 combines with J gene TRBJ1-1; TCRdb's D gene call, TRBD1, goes unchecked for lack of DNA. Germline-derived CDR1 and CDR2 are ENHRY and SYGVKD. The CDR3 loop spans 12 amino acids. CDR3 sequence reads: CAISGVTGEAFF.

The rearrangement uses TRBV29-1 and TRBJ2-2. The CDR3 length is 12 residues. In germline, CDR1 is SQVTM, CDR2 ANQGSEA. Here the CDR3 reads CSVVLDGGELFF.

V gene TRBV7-9 combines with J gene TRBJ2-1; as DNA is missing, the TRBD2 call by TCRdb cannot be tested. The CDR3 consists of 14 residues. CDR1 is SEHNR, CDR2 FQNEAQ, per germline (reference sequence). The CDR3 protein is CASSFGGTYNEQFF.

The chain combines TRBV7-6 with TRBJ2-1. The CDR3 covers 15 residues. Germline-derived CDR1 and CDR2 are SGHVS and FNYEAQ. The CDR3 here is CASSGSFTDLNEQFF.

V usage is TRBV14 and J usage is TRBJ2-1. Germline-derived CDR1 and CDR2 are SGHDN and FVKESK. CDR3 length equals 16 residues. CDR3 amino acids: CASSKFGEPSYNEQFF.

V is TRBV4-3 and J is TRBJ2-2; with no DNA, the TCRdb D assignment of TRBD2 cannot be verified. The CDR3 has 17 amino acids. Germline CDR1 and CDR2: LGHNA and YSLEER. Here the CDR3 reads CASSQELAGANTGELFF.

The genes are TRBV7-9 and TRBJ2-7; checking the TCRdb D call of TRBD1 is not possible without DNA. Germline V gene lookup returns CDR1 SEHNR and CDR2 FQNEAQ (reference sequence). This CDR3 contains 16 residues. The CDR3 loop reads CASSLESRTGEHEQYF. Drawing the rest from reference TRBV7-9 and TRBJ2-7, the complete variable domain is DTGVSQNPRHKITKRGQNVTFRCDPISEHNRLYWYRQTLGQGPEFLTYFQNEAQLEKSRLLSDRFSAERPKGSFSTLEIQRTEQGDSAMYLCASSLESRTGEHEQYFGPGTRLTVT.

The chain uses TRBV15 and TRBJ2-1; TCRdb names TRBD2, which stays unverified in the absence of DNA. Germline CDR1 and CDR2: LNHNV and YYDKDF (reference sequence). This CDR3 has 15 residues. The CDR3 is CATSRSTSGGGEQFF.

This rearrangement joins TRBV20-1 to TRBJ2-1. The CDR3 consists of 15 residues. Germline V gene data show CDR1 as DFQATT and CDR2 as SNEGSKA (reference sequence). The chain's CDR3 is CSARDRETTYNEQFF.

The rearrangement links TRBV14 to TRBJ2-2; the TCRdb D gene call, TRBD1, has no DNA to confirm it. CDR1 and CDR2 (germline): SGHDN, FVKESK. The CDR3 has 16 residues. CDR3 in amino acids: CASSTRDRPYTGELFF.

The chain carries TRBV3-1 and TRBJ2-1; TCRdb outputs TRBD1, but without DNA this stays unchecked. The CDR3 is 16 amino acids. The germline V gene encodes CDR1 LGHDT and CDR2 YNNKEL (reference sequence). CDR3 protein: CASSQYPGAESNEQFF.

V and J are TRBV27 and TRBJ2-7. CDR3 size: 13 residues. Germline V gives CDR1 MNHEY, CDR2 SMNVEV (reference sequence). The chain's CDR3 is CASSLSAITEPYF.

The chain has TRBV4-1 and TRBJ2-4. Germline V CDR1 and CDR2: MGHRA, YSYEKL. This CDR3 is 16 amino acids long. The chain's CDR3 is CASSFLLDLAKNIQYF.

CDR3: CSARGNVDYEQYF. The rearrangement uses TRBV20-1 and TRBJ2-7. This CDR3 is 13 amino acids long. In germline, CDR1 is DFQATT, CDR2 SNEGSKA (reference sequence).

The chain joins TRBV29-1 to TRBJ2-1; absent DNA, TCRdb's TRBD2 call cannot be checked. The CDR3 totals 15 residues. Per germline, CDR1 SQVTM and CDR2 ANQGSEA. CDR3 region: CSVEGLADSYNEQFF.

The chain recombines TRBV2 with TRBJ2-3; TCRdb gives TRBD1 as the D gene, but with no DNA this cannot be confirmed. This CDR3 has 18 amino acids. The germline CDR1 and CDR2 sequences are SNHLY and FYNNEI. The CDR3 loop reads CASSEAGGFSPSTDTQYF.

This chain links TRBV27 with TRBJ1-5; without DNA, the TCRdb call of TRBD1 cannot be checked. The CDR3 contains 13 residues. CDR1 and CDR2 (germline): MNHEY, SMNVEV (reference sequence). CDR3: CASRDRGLRAQHF.

The chain couples TRBV7-3 to TRBJ2-1; no DNA is available, so the TRBD2 call from TCRdb remains unchecked. The CDR3 consists of 15 residues. Germline V CDR1 and CDR2: SGHTA, FQGTGA. This CDR3 is CASSPGLAPYNEQFF.

The rearrangement links TRBV7-9 to TRBJ1-1. From germline, CDR1 is SEHNR and CDR2 FQNEAQ (reference sequence). The CDR3 covers 13 residues. CDR3 sequence reads: CASSPPLGNEAFF.

The chain carries TRBV10-3 and TRBJ2-3; without DNA, the TCRdb call of TRBD2 cannot be checked. The CDR3 totals 16 residues. Germline V gives CDR1 ENHRY, CDR2 SYGVKD. The CDR3 sequence is CAISVSAEIPTDTQYF.

V usage is TRBV15 and J usage is TRBJ2-2; TCRdb indicates TRBD2, and absent DNA this call remains unverified. Germline CDR1 reads LNHNV; CDR2 reads YYDKDF (reference sequence). The CDR3 is 16 amino acids. CDR3 region: CATRAREGSNTGELFF.

This CDR3 reads CASSLVGGSGANVLTF. The V and J genes are TRBV7-6 and TRBJ2-6. Germline CDR1 and CDR2: SGHVS and FNYEAQ. The CDR3 spans 16 residues.

This chain uses TRBV28 with TRBJ2-1; TCRdb reports TRBD1, a call that lacks DNA to check it against. In germline, CDR1 is MDHEN, CDR2 SYDVKM. The CDR3 is made up of 14 amino acids. The CDR3 here is CASSPRGAGNEQFF.

The chain uses TRBV13 and TRBJ2-1. CDR1 and CDR2 from the germline V gene are PRHDT and FYEKMQ (reference sequence). The CDR3 loop spans 15 amino acids. The chain's CDR3 is CASSLGRSFYNEQFF.

The rearrangement links TRBV12-3 or TRBV12-4 to TRBJ2-2; there is no DNA to check the TCRdb D call of TRBD1. This CDR3 has 12 residues. CDR3 in amino acids: CASSWGNGELFF.

The chain uses TRBV29-1 and TRBJ2-1. Germline-derived CDR1 and CDR2 are SQVTM and ANQGSEA. The CDR3 covers 13 residues. The CDR3 loop reads CSVGFGDYNEQFF.

The V and J genes are TRBV14 and TRBJ2-6. Germline V gene sequence: CDR1 SGHDN, CDR2 FVKESK. The CDR3 totals 15 residues. CDR3: CASSQFYSGANVLTF.

V gene TRBV13 combines with J gene TRBJ1-1; absent DNA, TCRdb's TRBD1 call cannot be checked. This CDR3 spans 15 amino acids. Per the germline V gene, CDR1 is PRHDT and CDR2 is FYEKMQ (reference sequence). CDR3 in amino acids: CASRSEPGTHTEAFF.

The gene calls are TRBV6-1 and TRBJ2-1; the TCRdb D gene call, TRBD1, has no DNA to confirm it. Germline lookup yields CDR1 MNHNS and CDR2 SASEGT. The length of the CDR3 is 14 residues. CDR3 protein: CASSDGTPYNEQFF.